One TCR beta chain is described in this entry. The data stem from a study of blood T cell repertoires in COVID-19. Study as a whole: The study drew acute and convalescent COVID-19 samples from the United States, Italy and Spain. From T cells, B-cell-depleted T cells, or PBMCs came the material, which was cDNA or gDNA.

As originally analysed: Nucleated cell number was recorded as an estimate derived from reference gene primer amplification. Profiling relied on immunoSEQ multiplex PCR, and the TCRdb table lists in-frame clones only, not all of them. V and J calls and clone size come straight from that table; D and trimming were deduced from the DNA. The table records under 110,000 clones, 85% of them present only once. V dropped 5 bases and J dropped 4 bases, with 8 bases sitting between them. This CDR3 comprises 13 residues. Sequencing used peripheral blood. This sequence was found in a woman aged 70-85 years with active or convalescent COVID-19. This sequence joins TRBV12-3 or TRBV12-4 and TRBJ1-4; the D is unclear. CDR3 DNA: TGTGCCAGCAGTCGCGGGAATAATGAAAAACTGTTTTTT. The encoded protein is CASSRGNNEKLFF.